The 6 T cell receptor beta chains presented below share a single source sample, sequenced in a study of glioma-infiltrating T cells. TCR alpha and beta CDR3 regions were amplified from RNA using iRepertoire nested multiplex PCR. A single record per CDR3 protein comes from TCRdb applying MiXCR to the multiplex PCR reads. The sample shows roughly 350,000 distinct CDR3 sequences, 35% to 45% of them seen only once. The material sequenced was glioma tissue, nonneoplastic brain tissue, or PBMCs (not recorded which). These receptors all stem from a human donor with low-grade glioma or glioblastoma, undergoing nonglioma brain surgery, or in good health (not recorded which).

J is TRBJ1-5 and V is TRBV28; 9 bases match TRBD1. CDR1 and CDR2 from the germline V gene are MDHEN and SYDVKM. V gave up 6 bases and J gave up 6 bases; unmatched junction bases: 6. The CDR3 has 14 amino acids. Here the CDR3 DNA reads TGTGCCAGCAGGGGACAGGGCGGGAGTCAGCCCCAGCATTTT. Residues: CASRGQGGSQPQHF.

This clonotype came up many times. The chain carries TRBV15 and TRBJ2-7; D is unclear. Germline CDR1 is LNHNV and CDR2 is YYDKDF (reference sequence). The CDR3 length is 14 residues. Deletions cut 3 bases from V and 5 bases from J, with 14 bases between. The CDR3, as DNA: TGTGCCACCAGCAGTTTGGCTACGCGCAACGAGCAGTACTTC. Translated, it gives CATSSLATRNEQYF.

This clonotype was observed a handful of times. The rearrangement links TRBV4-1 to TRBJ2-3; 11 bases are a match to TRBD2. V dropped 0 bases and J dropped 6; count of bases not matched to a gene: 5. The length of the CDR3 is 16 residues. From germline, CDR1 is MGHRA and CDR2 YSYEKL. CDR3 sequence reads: CASSQDRTSGSDTQYF. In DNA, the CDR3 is TGCGCCAGCAGCCAAGATCGGACTAGCGGGTCCGATACGCAGTATTTT.

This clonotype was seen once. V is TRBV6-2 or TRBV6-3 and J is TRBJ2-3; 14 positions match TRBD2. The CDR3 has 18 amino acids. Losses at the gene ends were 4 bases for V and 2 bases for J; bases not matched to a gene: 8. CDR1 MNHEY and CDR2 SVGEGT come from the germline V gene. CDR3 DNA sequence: TGTGCCAGCAGTTCCGTGGGGACTAGCGGGAGACTCACAGATACGCAGTATTTT. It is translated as CASSSVGTSGRLTDTQYF.

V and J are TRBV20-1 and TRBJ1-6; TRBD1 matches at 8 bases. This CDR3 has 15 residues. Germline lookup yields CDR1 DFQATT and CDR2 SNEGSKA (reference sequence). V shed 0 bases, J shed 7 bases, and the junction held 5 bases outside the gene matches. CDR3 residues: CSARETGVVNSPLHF. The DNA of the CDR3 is TGCAGTGCTAGAGAGACAGGGGTTGTCAATTCACCCCTCCACTTT.

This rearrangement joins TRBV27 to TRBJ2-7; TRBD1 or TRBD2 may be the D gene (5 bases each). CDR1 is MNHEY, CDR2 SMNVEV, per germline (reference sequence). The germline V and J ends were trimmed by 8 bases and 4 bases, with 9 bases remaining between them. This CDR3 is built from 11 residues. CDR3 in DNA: TGTGCCAGCGGGACCATATACGAGCAGTACTTC. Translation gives CASGTIYEQYF.